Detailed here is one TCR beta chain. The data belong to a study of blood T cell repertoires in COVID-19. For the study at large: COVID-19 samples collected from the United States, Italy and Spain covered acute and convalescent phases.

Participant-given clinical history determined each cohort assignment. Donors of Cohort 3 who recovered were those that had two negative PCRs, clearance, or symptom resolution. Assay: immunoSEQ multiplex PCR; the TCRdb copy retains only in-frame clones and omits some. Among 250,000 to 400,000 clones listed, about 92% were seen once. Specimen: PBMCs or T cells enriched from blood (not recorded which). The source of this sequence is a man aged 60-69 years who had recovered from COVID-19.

CDR3 coding DNA: TGTGCCAGTAAACCGCAAGGAACAGGGGGCGGTGAGACCCAGTACTTC. Amino acids: CASKPQGTGGGETQYF. The chain recombines TRBV19 with TRBJ2-5; 9 positions agree with TRBD1. Per the germline V gene, CDR1 is LNHDA and CDR2 is SQIVND (reference sequence). The trim removed 7 bases at V and 5 bases at J, leaving 14 bases unmatched. The CDR3 consists of 16 residues.